What follows is one T cell receptor beta chain and its context. This record belongs to a study of control samples from healthy donors and cancer patients. Sequenced by immunoSEQ multiplex PCR; TCRdb stores in-frame clones only, minus some. The sample lists 150,000 or so clones, just under 95% occurring once. The CDR3 has 17 residues. Source material: blood. The chain links TRBV21-1 to TRBJ1-2; TRBD1 was called by the table and not checked on the DNA. TRBV21-1 is described as a pseudogene. This clonotype was obtained from a woman aged 55-70 years in good health. DNA for the CDR3: TGTGCCAGCAGCATAAGACCCCGAAACAGGGGGGTTGATGGCTACACCTTC. Its protein product is CASSIRPRNRGVDGYTF.